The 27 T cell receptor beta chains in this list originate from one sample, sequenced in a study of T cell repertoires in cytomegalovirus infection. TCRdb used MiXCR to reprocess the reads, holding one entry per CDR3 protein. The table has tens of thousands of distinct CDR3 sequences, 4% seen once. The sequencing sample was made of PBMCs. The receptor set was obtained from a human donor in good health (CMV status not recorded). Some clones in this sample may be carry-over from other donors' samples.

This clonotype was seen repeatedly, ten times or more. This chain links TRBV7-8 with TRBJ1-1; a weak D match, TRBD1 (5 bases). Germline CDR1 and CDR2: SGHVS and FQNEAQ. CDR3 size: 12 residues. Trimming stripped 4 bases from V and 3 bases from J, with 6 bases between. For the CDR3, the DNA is TGTGCCAGCAGCTGGGACGACACTGAAGCTTTCTTT. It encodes CASSWDDTEAFF.

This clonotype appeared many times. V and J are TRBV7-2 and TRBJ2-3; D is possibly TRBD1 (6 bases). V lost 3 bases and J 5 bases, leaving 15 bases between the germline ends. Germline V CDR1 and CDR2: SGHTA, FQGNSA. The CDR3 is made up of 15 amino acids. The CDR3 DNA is TGTGCCAGCAGCTTTGGTTACAGGGTGGGAGATACGCAGTATTTT. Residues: CASSFGYRVGDTQYF.

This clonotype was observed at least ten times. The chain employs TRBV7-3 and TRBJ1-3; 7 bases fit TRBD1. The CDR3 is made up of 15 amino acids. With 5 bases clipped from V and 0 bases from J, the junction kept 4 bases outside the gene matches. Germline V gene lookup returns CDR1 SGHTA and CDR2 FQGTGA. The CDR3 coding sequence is TGTGCCAGCAGCATTCAGGGGGGCTCTGGAAACACCATATATTTT. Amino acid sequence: CASSIQGGSGNTIYF.

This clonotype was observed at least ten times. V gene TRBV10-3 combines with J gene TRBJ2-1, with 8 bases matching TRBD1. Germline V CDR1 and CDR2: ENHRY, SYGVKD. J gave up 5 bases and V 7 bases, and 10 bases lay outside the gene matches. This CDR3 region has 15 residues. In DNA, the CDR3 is TGTGCCATCAACCCCGACAGGGGTATGGACAATGAGCAGTTCTTC. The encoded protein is CAINPDRGMDNEQFF.

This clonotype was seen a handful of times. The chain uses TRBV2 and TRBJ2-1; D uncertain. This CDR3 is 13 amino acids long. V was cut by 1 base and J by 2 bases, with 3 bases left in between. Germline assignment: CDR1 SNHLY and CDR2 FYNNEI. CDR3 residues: CASSEDTYNEQFF. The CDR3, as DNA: TGTGCCAGCAGTGAAGACACCTACAATGAGCAGTTCTTC.

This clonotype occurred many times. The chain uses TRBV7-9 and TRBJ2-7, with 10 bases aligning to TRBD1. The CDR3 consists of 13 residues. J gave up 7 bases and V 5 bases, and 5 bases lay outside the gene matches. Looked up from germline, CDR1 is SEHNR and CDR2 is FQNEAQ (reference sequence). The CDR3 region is CASSKGQGWEQYF. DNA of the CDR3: TGTGCCAGCAGCAAGGGACAGGGGTGGGAGCAGTACTTC.

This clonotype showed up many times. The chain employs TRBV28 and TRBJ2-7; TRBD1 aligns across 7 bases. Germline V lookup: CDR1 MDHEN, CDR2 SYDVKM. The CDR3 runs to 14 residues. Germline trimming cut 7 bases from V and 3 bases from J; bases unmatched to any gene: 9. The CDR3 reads CASKRDRAIYEQYF. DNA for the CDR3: TGTGCCAGCAAAAGGGACAGAGCGATCTACGAGCAGTACTTC. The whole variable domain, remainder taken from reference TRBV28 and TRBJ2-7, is DVKVTQSSRYLVKRTGEKVFLECVQDMDHENMFWYRQDPGLGLRLIYFSYDVKMKEKGDIPEGYSVSREKKERFSLILESASTNQTSMYLCASKRDRAIYEQYFGPGTRLTVT.

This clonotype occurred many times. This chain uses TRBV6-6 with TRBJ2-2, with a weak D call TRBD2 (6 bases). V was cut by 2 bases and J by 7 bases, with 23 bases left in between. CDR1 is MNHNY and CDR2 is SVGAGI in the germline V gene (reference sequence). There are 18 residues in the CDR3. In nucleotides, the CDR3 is TGTGCCAGCAGTTACATCTGGAGTCCCGAGGGACTCGGCGGGGAGCTGTTTTTT. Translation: CASSYIWSPEGLGGELFF.

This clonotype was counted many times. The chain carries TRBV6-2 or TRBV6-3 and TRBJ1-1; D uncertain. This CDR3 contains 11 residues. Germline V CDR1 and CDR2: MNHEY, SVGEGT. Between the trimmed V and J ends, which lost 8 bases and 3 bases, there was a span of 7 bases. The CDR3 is CASGGYTEAFF. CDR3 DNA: TGTGCCAGCGGAGGCTACACTGAAGCTTTCTTT.

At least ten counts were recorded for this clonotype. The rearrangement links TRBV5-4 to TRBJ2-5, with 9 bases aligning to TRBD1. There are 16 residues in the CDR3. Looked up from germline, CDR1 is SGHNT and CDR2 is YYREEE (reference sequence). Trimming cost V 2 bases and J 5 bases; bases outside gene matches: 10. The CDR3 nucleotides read TGTGCCAGCAGCTTTAAACAGGGGGCGAATATGGAGACCCAGTACTTC. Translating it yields CASSFKQGANMETQYF.

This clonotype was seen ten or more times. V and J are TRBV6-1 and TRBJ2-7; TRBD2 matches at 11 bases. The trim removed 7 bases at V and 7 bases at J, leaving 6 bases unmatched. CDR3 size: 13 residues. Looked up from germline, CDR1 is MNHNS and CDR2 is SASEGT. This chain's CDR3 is CASTFSGRGEQYF. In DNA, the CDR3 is TGTGCCAGCACATTTAGCGGGAGGGGAGAGCAGTACTTC.

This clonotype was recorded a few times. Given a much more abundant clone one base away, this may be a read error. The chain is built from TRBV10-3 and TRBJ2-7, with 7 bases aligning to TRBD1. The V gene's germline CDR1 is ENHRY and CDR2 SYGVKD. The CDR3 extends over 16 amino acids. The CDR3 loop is CAISEPVGTVPYEQSF. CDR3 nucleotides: TGTGCCATCAGTGAGCCGGTTGGGACAGTACCTTACGAGCAGTCCTTC.

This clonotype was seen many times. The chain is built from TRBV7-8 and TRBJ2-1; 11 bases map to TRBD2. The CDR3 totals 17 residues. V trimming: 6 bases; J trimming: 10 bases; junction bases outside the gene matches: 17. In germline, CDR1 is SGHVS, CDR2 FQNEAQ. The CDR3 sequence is CASSALTPLLAGVEQFF. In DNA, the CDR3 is TGTGCCAGCAGTGCACTCACACCCTTACTAGCGGGAGTAGAGCAGTTCTTC.

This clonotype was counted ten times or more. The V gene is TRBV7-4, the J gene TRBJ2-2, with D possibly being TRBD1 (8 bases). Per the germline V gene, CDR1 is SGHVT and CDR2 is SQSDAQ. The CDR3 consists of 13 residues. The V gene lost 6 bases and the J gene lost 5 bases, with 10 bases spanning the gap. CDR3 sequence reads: CASRQGGTGELFF. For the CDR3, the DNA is TGTGCCAGCAGACAGGGGGGGACCGGGGAGCTGTTTTTT.

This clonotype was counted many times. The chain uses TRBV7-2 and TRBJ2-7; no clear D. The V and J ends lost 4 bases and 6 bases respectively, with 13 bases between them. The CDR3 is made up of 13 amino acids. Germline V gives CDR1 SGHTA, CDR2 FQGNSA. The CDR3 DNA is TGTGCCAGCAGCTCTTACAAGGTTGTCGAGCAGTACTTC. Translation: CASSSYKVVEQYF. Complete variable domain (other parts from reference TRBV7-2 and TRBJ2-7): GAGVSQSPSNKVTEKGKDVELRCDPISGHTALYWYRQSLGQGLEFLIYFQGNSAPDKSGLPSDRFSAERTGGSVSTLTIQRTQQEDSAVYLCASSSYKVVEQYFGPGTRLTVT.

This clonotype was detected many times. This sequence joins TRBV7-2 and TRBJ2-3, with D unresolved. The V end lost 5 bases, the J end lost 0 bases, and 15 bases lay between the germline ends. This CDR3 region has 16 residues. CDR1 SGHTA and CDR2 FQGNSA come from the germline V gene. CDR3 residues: CASSPRFLASTDTQYF. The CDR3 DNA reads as TGTGCCAGCAGCCCGCGTTTCTTAGCAAGCACAGATACGCAGTATTTT.

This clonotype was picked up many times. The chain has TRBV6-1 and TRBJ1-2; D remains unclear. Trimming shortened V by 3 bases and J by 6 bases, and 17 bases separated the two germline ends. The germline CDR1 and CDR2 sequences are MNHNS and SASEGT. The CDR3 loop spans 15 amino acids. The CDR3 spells CASSEQTLTRNGYTF. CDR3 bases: TGTGCCAGCAGTGAGCAGACCCTCACACGGAATGGCTACACCTTC.

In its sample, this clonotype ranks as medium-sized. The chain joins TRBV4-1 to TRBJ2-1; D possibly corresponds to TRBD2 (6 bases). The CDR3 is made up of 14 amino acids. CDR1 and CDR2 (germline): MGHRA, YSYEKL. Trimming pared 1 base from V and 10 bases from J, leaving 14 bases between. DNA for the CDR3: TGCGCCAGCAGCCAAGCGACTAGTCGTTACGAGCAGTTCTTC. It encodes CASSQATSRYEQFF.

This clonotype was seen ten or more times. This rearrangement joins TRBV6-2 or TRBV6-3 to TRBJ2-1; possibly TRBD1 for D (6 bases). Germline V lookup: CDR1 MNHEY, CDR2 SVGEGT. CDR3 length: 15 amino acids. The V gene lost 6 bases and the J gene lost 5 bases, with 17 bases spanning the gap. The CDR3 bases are TGTGCCAGCAGCCCTGGACAGTACCTTAACAATGAGCAGTTCTTC. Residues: CASSPGQYLNNEQFF.

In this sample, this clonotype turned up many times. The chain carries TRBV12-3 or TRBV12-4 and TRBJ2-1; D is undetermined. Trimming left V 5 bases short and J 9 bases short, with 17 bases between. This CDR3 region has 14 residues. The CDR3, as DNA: TGTGCCAGCAGTGACGCCGGACGCGCCCGTGAGCAGTTCTTC. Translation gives CASSDAGRAREQFF.

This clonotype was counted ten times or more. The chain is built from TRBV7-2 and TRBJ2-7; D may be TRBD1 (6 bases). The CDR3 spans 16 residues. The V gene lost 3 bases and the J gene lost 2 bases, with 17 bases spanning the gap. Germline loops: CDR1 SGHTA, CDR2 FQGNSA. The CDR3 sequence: CASSFWPGQITYEQYF. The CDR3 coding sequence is TGTGCCAGCAGCTTCTGGCCGGGACAAATAACCTACGAGCAGTACTTC.

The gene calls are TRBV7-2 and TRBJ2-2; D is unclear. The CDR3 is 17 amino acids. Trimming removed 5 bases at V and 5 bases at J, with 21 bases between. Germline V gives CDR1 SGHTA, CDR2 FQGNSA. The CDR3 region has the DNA TGTGCCAGCAGCCCCCGCCCCCAAGACCACATAACCGGGGAGCTGTTTTTT. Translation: CASSPRPQDHITGELFF. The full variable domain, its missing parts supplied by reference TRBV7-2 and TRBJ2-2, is GAGVSQSPSNKVTEKGKDVELRCDPISGHTALYWYRQSLGQGLEFLIYFQGNSAPDKSGLPSDRFSAERTGGSVSTLTIQRTQQEDSAVYLCASSPRPQDHITGELFFGEGSRLTVL.

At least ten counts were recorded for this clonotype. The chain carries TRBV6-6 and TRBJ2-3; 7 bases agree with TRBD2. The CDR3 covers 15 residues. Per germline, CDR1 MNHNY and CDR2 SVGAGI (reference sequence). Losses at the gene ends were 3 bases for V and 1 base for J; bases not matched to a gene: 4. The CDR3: CASSYPSGRTDTQYF. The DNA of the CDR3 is TGTGCCAGCAGTTATCCTAGCGGACGCACAGATACGCAGTATTTT.

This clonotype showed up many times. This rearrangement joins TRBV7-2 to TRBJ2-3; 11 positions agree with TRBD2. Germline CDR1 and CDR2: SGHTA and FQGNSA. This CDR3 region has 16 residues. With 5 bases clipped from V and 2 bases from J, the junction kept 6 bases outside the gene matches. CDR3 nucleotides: TGTGCCAGCAGCCCCCAACTAGCGGGGGCCACAGATACGCAGTATTTT. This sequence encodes CASSPQLAGATDTQYF. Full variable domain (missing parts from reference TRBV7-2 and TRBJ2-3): GAGVSQSPSNKVTEKGKDVELRCDPISGHTALYWYRQSLGQGLEFLIYFQGNSAPDKSGLPSDRFSAERTGGSVSTLTIQRTQQEDSAVYLCASSPQLAGATDTQYFGPGTRLTVL.

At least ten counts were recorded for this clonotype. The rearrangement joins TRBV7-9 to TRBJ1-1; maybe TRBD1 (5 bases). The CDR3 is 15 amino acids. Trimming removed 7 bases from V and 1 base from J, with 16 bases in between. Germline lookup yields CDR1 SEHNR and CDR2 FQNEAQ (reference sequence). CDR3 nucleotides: TGTGCCAGCACCAAAGGGGACCTTTCGAACACTGAAGCTTTCTTT. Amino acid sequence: CASTKGDLSNTEAFF.

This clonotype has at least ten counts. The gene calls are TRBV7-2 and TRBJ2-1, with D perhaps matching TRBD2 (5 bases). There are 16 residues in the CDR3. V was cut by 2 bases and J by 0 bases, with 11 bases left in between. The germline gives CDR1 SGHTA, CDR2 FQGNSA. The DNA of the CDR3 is TGTGCCAGCAGCTTACTTGCGGGCAGCTCCTACAATGAGCAGTTCTTC. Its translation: CASSLLAGSSYNEQFF.

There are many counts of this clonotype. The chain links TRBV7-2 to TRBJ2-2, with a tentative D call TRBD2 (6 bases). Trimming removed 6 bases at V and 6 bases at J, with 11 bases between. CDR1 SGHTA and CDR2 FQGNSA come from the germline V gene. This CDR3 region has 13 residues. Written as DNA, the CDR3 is TGTGCCAGCAGATCCTGGAGGGCCGGGGAGCTGTTTTTT. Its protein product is CASRSWRAGELFF.